The count of the clone carrying this T cell receptor (beta chain) is one. Source study methods: Scientists estimated how many nucleated cells there were by amplifying reference gene primers. Using immunoSEQ multiplex PCR, the repertoire was profiled, and TCRdb retains in-frame clones only, with some absent. The D gene and trimming were derived from the DNA, and the V and J assignments and clone size from that table. The repertoire holds 90,000 to 130,000 clones, with 75% to 90% as singletons. This CDR3 has 15 residues. With V trimmed by 9 bases and J by 2 bases, 12 bases remained unmatched. Germline V gene sequence: CDR1 SNHLY, CDR2 FYNNEI. The source of the sample is a study of blood T cell repertoires in COVID-19. Whole-study context: Collection of acute and convalescent COVID-19 samples took place in the United States, Italy and Spain. PBMCs, B-cell-depleted T cells, or T cells were the source of the cDNA or gDNA that made up the material.

The receptor's source is a man in his 70s with acute or convalescent COVID-19. Sequenced sample: peripheral blood. This chain links TRBV2 with TRBJ1-1; 7 bases map to TRBD1. Written as DNA, the CDR3 is TGTGCCAGTACTCCGAGACAGGGACAAAACACTGAAGCTTTCTTT. It specifies CASTPRQGQNTEAFF. The entire variable domain, with the rest obtained from reference TRBV2 and TRBJ1-1, is as follows: EPEVTQTPSHQVTQMGQEVILRCVPISNHLYFYWYRQILGQKVEFLVSFYNNEISEKSEIFDDQFSVERPDGSNFTLKIRSTKLEDSAMYFCASTPRQGQNTEAFFGQGTRLTVV.